This record covers a single TCR beta chain. What antigen it recognizes has not been identified. No base quality information exists; no much larger clone differs at one position. This sample stems from a study of shared clonotypes between healthy human individuals (dated by TCRdb to the early 2020s). Some background on the complete study: Three men and two women, aged 18 to 49 years, made up the cohort. For each donor, CD4 naive and CD4 memory were each run on three plates, CD8 naive on two plates, and CD8 memory on one plate. The study deeply sequenced blood TCR repertoires of about five healthy adults to estimate repertoire size and the extent of clonotype sharing between individuals. Different laboratories and diverse techniques were used to prepare libraries and sequence TCR repertoires, to increase sequencing depth and limit assay-specific biases. Between about 0.85 and 8.9 billion PBMCs per donor were obtained by leukapheresis.

Cut back by 1 base and 2 bases, the V and J ends lie 15 bases apart. Counted from cysteine to phenylalanine, this CDR3 has 16 amino acids. Of the read, only the CDR3 DNA is kept; its 48 bases are in frame from base 1. From a lookup of the germline V gene (reference sequence), CDR1 and CDR2 are SGHAT and FQDESV. TCR CDR3 regions were amplified from genomic DNA by multiplex PCR using the deep immunoSEQ assay. Extracted genomic DNA from each cell subset was spread evenly across all wells of several immunoSEQ 96-well plates, with each plate serving as a replicate. For sorted subsets, about 210 ng of genomic DNA, equivalent to about 30,000 T cell genomes, went into each replicate PCR. Purified libraries were measured with a Qubit 3.0 fluorometer, size-checked on a Bioanalyzer 2100, and measured again with the KAPA Library Quantification kit. Every immunoSEQ 96-well plate was sequenced on a separate single-read 150-cycle Illumina NextSeq 550 flow cell. In the paper's pipeline: The immunoSEQ output contained only junctional sequences without quality scores, so filtering could not match that applied to full-length reads. Sequences were annotated with PyIR, a Python wrapper for IgBLAST v1.9, using IMGT germline references to assign V/J genes and CDR3. Reads with weak V/J assignments (E-value above 1e-6), missing CDR3, stop codons, out-of-frame junctions, or ambiguous translated residues were removed. A V3J clonotype was defined by an identical inferred V gene, J gene, and CDR3 amino acid sequence. Percentage overlap between repertoires was computed as shared unique clonotypes divided by the size of the smaller repertoire. Repertoire richness was assessed with RTK rarefaction, the Chao1 estimator, and Recon v2.1 estimates of unobserved clonotypes. For all TCRbeta clonotypes obtained by the gDNA method from a few donors, generation probabilities were computed with OLGA. Not all clones reach the TCRdb copy of this immuneACCESS table, which keeps in-frame sequences only. Checked studies attribute under half of the gap to unresolved V genes and leave the rest unexplained. That table gives V, J and clone size, and the DNA gave D and trimming. The sample table holds 800,000 to 1,200,000 clones, of which 70% to 80% were seen once. The ten top clones hold 0.5% to 0.6% of the sample.

Donors were healthy HIV-negative adults with no recently reported acute infections or vaccinations. Every donor was a Caucasian adult residing in Nashville, Tennessee, USA. CD4+ T cells were enriched through magnetic negative selection, after which naive cells were positively selected on CD45RA and the remaining negative fraction served as the memory subset. Blood was collected by leukapheresis, and PBMCs were isolated by Ficoll-Histopaque density gradient centrifugation and then cryopreserved in liquid nitrogen vapor phase. Purity and quantity of every magnetically sorted T cell population were checked by analytical flow cytometry. From each sorted fraction, genomic DNA was isolated and quantified by UV absorbance on a Nanodrop 2000c. The investigation overall reported the following: Sampling was limited to blood, and TCR repertoires in tissue likely differ from TCR repertoires in blood. Rarefaction of sorted-subset datasets indicated incomplete sequencing despite the large sequencing depth. When a handful of donors were compared, the shared fraction of clonotypes was about 5% for naive CD4, roughly 3.3% for naive CD8, 2.3% for memory CD4, and roughly 0.43% for memory CD8. Clonotypes shared by all four sorted-subset donors showed higher generation probabilities than non-shared clonotypes. Based on pairwise subsampling, the degree of clonotype sharing among donors was expected to be affected by sequencing depth. Larger estimated clonotype richness was generally found for naive subsets than for memory subsets. Because the study included only a small number of donors, the genetic and exposure-history diversity represented was limited.

Specimen: memory CD4+ T cells from PBMCs. What this sample's cell subset or site label stands for: CD45RA-negative fraction. The sequence joins TRBV11-1 to TRBJ2-7, with no confident D gene call. This TCR was recovered from a man younger than 30 in good health. Some clones in this sample may be carry-over from other donors' samples. Here the CDR3 is given as CASSLGSLNVPYEQYF. Read as DNA, the sequence is TGTGCCAGCAGCTTAGGGTCCCTGAATGTCCCCTACGAGCAGTACTTC. With the portions outside the CDR3 filled from the reference TRBV11-1 and TRBJ2-7 genes, the complete variable region becomes EAEVAQSPRYKITEKSQAVAFWCDPISGHATLYWYRQILGQGPELLVQFQDESVVDDSQLPKDRFSAERLKGVDSTLKIQPAELGDSAMYLCASSLGSLNVPYEQYFGPGTRLTVT.